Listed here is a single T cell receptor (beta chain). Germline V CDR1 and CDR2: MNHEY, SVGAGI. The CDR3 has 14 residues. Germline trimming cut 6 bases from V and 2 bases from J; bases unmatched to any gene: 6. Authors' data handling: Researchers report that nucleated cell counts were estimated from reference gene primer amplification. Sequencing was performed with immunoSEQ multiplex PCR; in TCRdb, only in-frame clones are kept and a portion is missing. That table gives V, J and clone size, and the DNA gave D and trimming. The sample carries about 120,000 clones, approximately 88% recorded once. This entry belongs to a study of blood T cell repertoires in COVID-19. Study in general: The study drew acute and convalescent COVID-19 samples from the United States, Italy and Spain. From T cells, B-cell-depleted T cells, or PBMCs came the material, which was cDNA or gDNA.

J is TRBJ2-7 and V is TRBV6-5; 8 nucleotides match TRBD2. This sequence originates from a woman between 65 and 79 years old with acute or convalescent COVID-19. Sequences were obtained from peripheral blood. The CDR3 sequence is CASRPSREAYEQYF. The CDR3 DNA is TGTGCCAGCAGACCTTCGCGGGAGGCCTACGAGCAGTACTTC.